Below are 21 T cell receptor beta chains sequenced from a single sample in a study of T cells after yellow fever vaccination. One entry per CDR3 protein results from TCRdb running MiXCR on the 5' RACE reads. The sample contains some 500,000 distinct CDR3 sequences, about 14% of which appear only once. The source material was PBMCs, sampled on the day of the yellow fever booster vaccination. These receptors were obtained from a man younger than 40 who received the YFV17D yellow fever vaccine.

This clonotype was counted between two and nine times. V usage is TRBV10-2 and J usage is TRBJ2-3; 12 nucleotides agree with TRBD2. Germline V gene data show CDR1 as WSHSY and CDR2 as SAAADI. This CDR3 comprises 15 residues. After removal of 6 bases from V and 6 bases from J, the junction contained 7 bases not matched to a gene. This chain's CDR3 is CASRGTSGFGDTQYF. DNA of the CDR3: TGCGCCAGCAGGGGGACTAGCGGGTTCGGCGATACGCAGTATTTT.

This clonotype was detected a few times. The chain carries TRBV6-2 or TRBV6-3 and TRBJ2-1, with 10 bases identical to TRBD1. Germline assignment: CDR1 MNHEY and CDR2 SVGEGT. The CDR3 is 17 residues long. V was clipped by 3 bases and J by 6 bases; unmatched bases: 11. The CDR3 nucleotides are TGTGCCAGCAGTTATCTCCCCCCTCGGGACAGGGGCAATGAGCAGTTCTTC. Translated, it gives CASSYLPPRDRGNEQFF.

This clonotype has a count of ten or more. This chain uses TRBV20-1 with TRBJ1-5, with 8 bases identical to TRBD1. V trimming: 6 bases; J trimming: 5 bases; junction bases outside the gene matches: 12. Germline V lookup: CDR1 DFQATT, CDR2 SNEGSKA (reference sequence). The CDR3 is 15 residues long. CDR3 sequence (DNA): TGCAGTGCAAAGCCGGACAGGGATGCCTATCAGCCCCAGCATTTT. Its protein is CSAKPDRDAYQPQHF.

The chain recombines TRBV30 with TRBJ2-4, with D unresolved. CDR3 length: 15 residues. Germline V gene sequence: CDR1 GTSNPN, CDR2 SVGIG (reference sequence). Trimming shortened V by 0 bases and J by 1 base, and 10 bases separated the two germline ends. In nucleotides, the CDR3 is TGTGCCTGGAGTGTAACCGGGTTTGCCAAAAACATTCAGTACTTC. Protein: CAWSVTGFAKNIQYF.

The V call is TRBV11-3, the J call TRBJ2-1; 11 nucleotides match TRBD2. V dropped 1 base and J dropped 9; count of bases not matched to a gene: 2. CDR1 SGHNT and CDR2 YENEEA come from the germline V gene. The CDR3 is 14 amino acids. The DNA of the CDR3 is TGTGCCAGCAGCTTAGGGGGGACTAGCGGTGAGCAGTTCTTC. Residues: CASSLGGTSGEQFF.

This clonotype came up a few times. The gene calls are TRBV7-9 and TRBJ1-6; tentatively, D is TRBD1 (5 bases). Germline lookup yields CDR1 SEHNR and CDR2 FQNEAQ (reference sequence). This CDR3 is built from 13 residues. The V gene lost 5 bases and the J gene lost 13 bases, with 15 bases spanning the gap. The CDR3 reads CASSTAGFSPLHF. CDR3 DNA: TGTGCCAGCAGCACGGCAGGGTTTTCGCCCCTCCACTTT.

This clonotype was seen at least ten times. V gene TRBV30 combines with J gene TRBJ2-5, with D maybe TRBD2 (5 bases). Deletions cut 3 bases from V and 5 bases from J, with 13 bases between. The CDR3 runs to 13 residues. Germline CDR1 and CDR2: GTSNPN and SVGIG (reference sequence). The CDR3 loop is CAWSGLTRETQYF. CDR3 bases: TGTGCCTGGAGCGGACTGACTCGGGAGACCCAGTACTTC.

This clonotype was seen a handful of times. The J gene is TRBJ2-2, the V gene TRBV20-1, with 10 bases that match TRBD1. V gave up 6 bases and J gave up 6 bases; unmatched junction bases: 10. Germline CDR1 DFQATT, CDR2 SNEGSKA (reference sequence). The CDR3 is 15 amino acids. This CDR3 is CSAPSPGQGPGELFF. CDR3 nucleotides: TGCAGTGCGCCATCCCCGGGACAGGGGCCCGGGGAGCTGTTTTTT.

The V gene is TRBV20-1, the J gene TRBJ2-3; TRBD2 might be the D (5 bases). V shed 0 bases and J shed 15 bases, with 25 bases lying between them. This CDR3 has 15 amino acids. Germline lookup yields CDR1 DFQATT and CDR2 SNEGSKA (reference sequence). CDR3: CSARDLTIGGFIYYF. DNA for the CDR3: TGCAGTGCTAGAGATCTGACTATCGGAGGTTTTATTTATTATTTT.

The chain links TRBV10-3 to TRBJ2-2; no clear D. Trimming cost V 7 bases and J 0 bases, with 3 bases left between them. Germline values: CDR1 ENHRY, CDR2 SYGVKD. This CDR3 is 12 amino acids long. The DNA for the CDR3 is TGTGCCATCAAACCGAACACCGGGGAGCTGTTTTTT. Its translation is CAIKPNTGELFF.

This clonotype was picked up a small number of times. The chain combines TRBV25-1 with TRBJ2-3, with D tentatively TRBD1 or TRBD2 (5 bases each). V lost 3 bases and J 3 bases, leaving 16 bases between the germline ends. The CDR3 covers 16 residues. Per germline, CDR1 MGHDK and CDR2 SYGVNS. The CDR3 spells CASSDHGAPRTDTQYF. CDR3 nucleotide sequence: TGTGCCAGCAGTGATCACGGGGCCCCTCGAACAGATACGCAGTATTTT.

This clonotype has just a few counts. The rearrangement uses TRBV24-1 and TRBJ2-5; D is ambiguous. The V gene's germline CDR1 is KGHDR and CDR2 SFDVKD. The CDR3 runs to 16 residues. Deletions cut 1 base from V and 2 bases from J, with 13 bases between. CDR3 sequence: CATSDLPGPKQETQYF. The CDR3 nucleotides read TGTGCCACCAGTGATTTACCCGGACCCAAACAAGAGACCCAGTACTTC.

This clonotype has just a few counts. The gene calls are TRBV4-2 and TRBJ2-1, with D perhaps matching TRBD2 (6 bases). V was shortened by 0 bases and J by 2 bases, with 14 bases between the two germline ends. CDR3 length: 17 residues. In germline, CDR1 is LGHNA, CDR2 YNFKEQ. The CDR3 nucleotides read TGTGCCAGCAGCCAAGATGCGCGGGGAATAACCTACAATGAGCAGTTCTTC. It codes for CASSQDARGITYNEQFF.

The rearrangement uses TRBV19 and TRBJ2-7; 10 positions agree with TRBD1. The CDR3 is 16 amino acids. Per the germline V gene, CDR1 is LNHDA and CDR2 is SQIVND (reference sequence). The V gene end was trimmed by 5 bases and the J gene end by 3 bases; junction bases not matched to a gene: 10. DNA of the CDR3: TGTGCCAGTAGTGTCGGCACCGGGACAGGGGTCTACGAGCAGTACTTC. Translating it yields CASSVGTGTGVYEQYF.

This clonotype was observed a few times. V gene TRBV29-1 combines with J gene TRBJ2-7, with TRBD2 matching 13 bases. V was pared by 5 bases and J by 3 bases, with 4 bases of the junction left unmatched. Germline CDR1 and CDR2: SQVTM and ANQGSEA. The length of the CDR3 is 14 residues. CDR3 sequence (DNA): TGCAGCGTTCGGACTAGCGGGAGCTACTACGAGCAGTACTTC. Amino acids: CSVRTSGSYYEQYF.

The chain recombines TRBV9 with TRBJ2-7, with D perhaps TRBD2 (6 bases). V was cut by 0 bases and J by 5 bases, with 12 bases left in between. The CDR3 spans 14 residues. Germline CDR1 and CDR2: SGDLS and YYNGEE. The CDR3 reads CASSVDQRAHEQYF. The CDR3 coding sequence is TGTGCCAGCAGCGTAGACCAGCGGGCCCACGAGCAGTACTTC.

Only a few counts were recorded for this clonotype. The DNA of the CDR3 is TGTGCTAGTGGGGCCGCCGAACGAGGGGTCAATGAGCAGTTCTTC. Amino acids: CASGAAERGVNEQFF. V is TRBV12-5 and J is TRBJ2-1; the D call may be TRBD1 or TRBD2 (5 bases each). Trimming took off 6 bases at V and 6 bases at J, with 18 bases between the two ends. Germline loops: CDR1 LGHNT, CDR2 FRNRAP. The CDR3 has 15 amino acids.

The chain joins TRBV27 to TRBJ2-5, with D hard to call. The germline V gene has CDR1 MNHEY and CDR2 SMNVEV (reference sequence). The CDR3 spans 16 residues. V was pared by 6 bases and J by 5 bases, with 22 bases between. CDR3 region: CASSLGTHTVTETQYF. The CDR3, as DNA: TGTGCCAGCAGCCTAGGCACCCACACGGTCACGGAGACCCAGTACTTC.

V and J are TRBV10-3 and TRBJ2-5; 7 bases align to TRBD1. V was clipped by 4 bases and J by 5 bases; unmatched bases: 4. This CDR3 has 13 residues. The germline V gene encodes CDR1 ENHRY and CDR2 SYGVKD. The CDR3 nucleotides are TGTGCCATCAGTGCGACAGGGCCGGAGACCCAGTACTTC. Encoded protein: CAISATGPETQYF.

The table lists this clonotype with a few counts. J is TRBJ2-2 and V is TRBV5-1, with D unresolved. The CDR3 consists of 14 residues. Trimming pared 0 bases from V and 9 bases from J, leaving 12 bases between. Germline V CDR1 and CDR2: SGHRS, YFSETQ. The CDR3 reads CASSLAPGLRELFF. The DNA for the CDR3 is TGCGCCAGCAGCTTGGCGCCGGGTTTGAGGGAGCTGTTTTTT. The full variable domain, its missing parts supplied by reference TRBV5-1 and TRBJ2-2, is KAGVTQTPRYLIKTRGQQVTLSCSPISGHRSVSWYQQTPGQGLQFLFEYFSETQRNKGNFPGRFSGRQFSNSRSEMNVSTLELGDSALYLCASSLAPGLRELFFGEGSRLTVL.

J is TRBJ1-2 and V is TRBV20-1; TRBD1 might be the D (5 bases). Germline V CDR1 and CDR2: DFQATT, SNEGSKA (reference sequence). The CDR3 totals 15 residues. Between the trimmed V and J ends, which lost 3 bases and 1 base, there was a span of 15 bases. Here the CDR3 reads CSASLGGTFNYGYTF. The CDR3 region has the DNA TGCAGTGCTAGTTTGGGAGGGACCTTTAACTATGGCTACACCTTC.